This T cell receptor beta chain was retrieved from a study of cytomegalovirus exposure and HLA in healthy donors. Study findings and constraints: Specific recognition of CMV antigens was confirmed in vitro for three chains (all CMV-associated). Later findings reportedly placed an Asian-associated ancestry cluster below the approximately 670-donor mean for N-insertions. Prior analysis indicated that the majority of TCR beta V segments exhibited productivity approximately 87% or approximately 30% of the time.

A note on this clone: Its antigen is still unknown.

CDR3 length: 18 residues. With 6 bases clipped from V and 5 bases from J, the junction kept 17 bases outside the gene matches. CDR1 LGHNA and CDR2 YNFKEQ come from the germline V gene. PCR primers comprised 60 Vbeta and 13 Jbeta primers. Produced via immunoSEQ multiplex PCR; TCRdb's table is partial and in-frame only. The sample consists of some 180,000 clones, around 76% of them appearing once. This sequence was found in a man aged 40-49 years in good health and CMV-seronegative. V is TRBV4-2 and J is TRBJ2-5; 11 bases line up with TRBD2. The sequenced sample was PBMCs. The CDR3 DNA reads as TGTGCCAGCAGTCCAAGAGGCACTACTAGCGGGAGTTGGGAGACCCAGTACTTC. This sequence encodes CASSPRGTTSGSWETQYF.